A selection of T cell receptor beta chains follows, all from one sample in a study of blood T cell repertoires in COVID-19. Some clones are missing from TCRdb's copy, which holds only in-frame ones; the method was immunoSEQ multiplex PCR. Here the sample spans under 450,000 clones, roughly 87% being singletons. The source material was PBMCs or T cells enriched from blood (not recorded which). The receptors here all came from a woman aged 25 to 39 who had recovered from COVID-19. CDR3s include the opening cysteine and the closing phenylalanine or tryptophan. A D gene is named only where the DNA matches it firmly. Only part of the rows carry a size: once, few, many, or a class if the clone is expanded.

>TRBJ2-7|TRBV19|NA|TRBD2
CASRVSSGSVNEQYF
TGTGCCAGTAGGGTTTCTAGCGGGAGTGTCAACGAGCAGTACTTC
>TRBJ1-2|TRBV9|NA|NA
CASSPGAVYGYTF
TGTGCCAGCAGCCCTGGAGCAGTCTATGGCTACACCTTC
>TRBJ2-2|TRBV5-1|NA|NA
CASSLQVPNTGELFF
TGCGCCAGCAGCTTGCAGGTTCCGAACACCGGGGAGCTGTTTTTT
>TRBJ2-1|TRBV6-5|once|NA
CASSPGQFLNEQFF
TGTGCCAGCAGTCCAGGACAATTTCTGAATGAGCAGTTCTTC
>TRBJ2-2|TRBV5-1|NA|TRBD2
CASSRTSGSPAGELFF
TGCGCCAGCAGCAGGACTAGCGGGAGCCCCGCCGGGGAGCTGTTTTTT
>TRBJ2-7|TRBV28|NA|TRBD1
CASSFRTGVNSYEQYF
TGTGCCAGCAGTTTTAGGACAGGGGTCAATTCCTACGAGCAGTACTTC
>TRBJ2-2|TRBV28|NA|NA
CASGTPNTGELFF
TGTGCCAGCGGGACACCTAACACCGGGGAGCTGTTTTTT
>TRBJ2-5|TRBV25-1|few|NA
CASSDPRVETQYF
TGTGCCAGCAGTGATCCCAGGGTTGAGACCCAGTACTTC
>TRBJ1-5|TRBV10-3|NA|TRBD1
CAIGDRGRGNQPQHF
TGTGCCATAGGGGACAGGGGGCGCGGCAATCAGCCCCAGCATTTT
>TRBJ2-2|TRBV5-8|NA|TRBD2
CASSLVGGGSTGELFF
TGTGCCAGCAGCTTGGTTGGCGGGGGGTCGACCGGGGAGCTGTTTTTT
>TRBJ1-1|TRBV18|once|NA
CASSPPGRGSYEAFF
TGTGCCAGCTCACCACCGGGCAGGGGATCATACGAAGCTTTCTTT
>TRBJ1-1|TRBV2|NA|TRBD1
CASSAGQGGSTEAFF
TGTGCCAGCAGTGCCGGACAGGGGGGCAGCACTGAAGCTTTCTTT
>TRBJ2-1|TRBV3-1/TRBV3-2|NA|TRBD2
CASSLGLAGGEEQFF
TGTGCCAGCAGCCTGGGACTAGCGGGAGGGGAGGAGCAGTTCTTC
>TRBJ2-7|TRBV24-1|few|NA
CAVSGGSYEQYF
TGTGCCGTCAGTGGAGGATCCTACGAGCAGTACTTC
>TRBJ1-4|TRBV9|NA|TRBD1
CASSARERQGRGEKLFF
TGTGCCAGCAGCGCCCGAGAGCGACAGGGGCGAGGTGAAAAACTGTTTTTT
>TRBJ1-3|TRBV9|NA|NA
CASSISGQSGNTIYF
TGTGCCAGCAGCATCTCTGGACAGTCCGGAAACACCATATATTTT
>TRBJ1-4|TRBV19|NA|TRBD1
CASSWGQTATNEKLFF
TGTGCCAGTAGTTGGGGACAGACCGCAACTAATGAAAAACTGTTTTTT
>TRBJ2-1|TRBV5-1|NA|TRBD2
CASSLGSSGGDEQFF
TGCGCCAGCAGCTTGGGGTCTAGCGGGGGTGATGAGCAGTTCTTC
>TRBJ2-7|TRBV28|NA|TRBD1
CATKRTGGFEQYF
TGTGCCACGAAGCGGACAGGGGGCTTCGAGCAGTACTTC
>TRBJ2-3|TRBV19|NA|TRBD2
CASSPASGSTSTDTQYF
TGTGCCAGTAGTCCGGCTAGCGGGAGCACTAGCACAGATACGCAGTATTTT
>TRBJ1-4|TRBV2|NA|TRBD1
CASSPFWGTGNEKLFF
TGTGCCAGCAGTCCGTTCTGGGGGACAGGGAATGAAAAACTGTTTTTT
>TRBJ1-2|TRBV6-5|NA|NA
CASRFTGFANYGYTF
TGTGCCAGCAGATTCACAGGGTTCGCTAACTATGGCTACACCTTC
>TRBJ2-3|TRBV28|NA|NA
CASSFVQGGPDTQYF
TGTGCCAGCAGTTTTGTACAGGGGGGGCCAGATACGCAGTATTTT
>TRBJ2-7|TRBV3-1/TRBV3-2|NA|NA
CASSHGYEQYF
TGTGCCAGCAGCCACGGGTACGAGCAGTACTTC
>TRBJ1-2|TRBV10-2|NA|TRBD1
CASMTQGANYGYTF
TGCGCCAGCATGACACAGGGGGCCAACTATGGCTACACCTTC
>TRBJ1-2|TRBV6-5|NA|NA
CASSYFSGDGYTF
TGTGCCAGCAGTTACTTTTCCGGGGATGGCTACACCTTC
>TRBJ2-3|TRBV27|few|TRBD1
CASLDRGKGTDTQYF
TGTGCCAGCCTAGACAGGGGAAAGGGCACAGATACGCAGTATTTT
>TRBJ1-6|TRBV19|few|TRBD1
CASSSRDRSSYNSPLHF
TGTGCCAGTAGTTCCCGGGACAGGAGCTCCTATAATTCACCCCTCCACTTT
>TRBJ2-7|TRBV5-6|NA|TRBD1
CASSPGQGAYEQYF
TGTGCCAGCAGCCCCGGACAGGGGGCGTACGAGCAGTACTTC
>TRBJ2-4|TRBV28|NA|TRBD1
CASSLEFGTVLAKNIQYF
TGTGCCAGCAGTTTAGAATTTGGGACAGTACTTGCCAAAAACATTCAGTACTTC
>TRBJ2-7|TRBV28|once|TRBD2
CATEAGRFHEQYF
TGTGCCACTGAAGCGGGAAGGTTCCACGAGCAGTACTTC
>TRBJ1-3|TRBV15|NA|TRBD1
CATSNDRGPGNTIYF
TGTGCCACCAGCAACGACAGGGGACCTGGAAACACCATATATTTT
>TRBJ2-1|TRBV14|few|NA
CASSQVFYNEQFF
TGTGCCAGCAGCCAAGTCTTTTACAATGAGCAGTTCTTC
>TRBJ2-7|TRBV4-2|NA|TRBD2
CASSPGLAVSYEQYF
TGTGCCAGCAGCCCGGGACTAGCCGTCTCCTACGAGCAGTACTTC
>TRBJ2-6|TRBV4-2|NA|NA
CASSHLRLGTDLSGANVLTF
TGTGCCAGCAGCCATTTAAGGCTCGGGACTGACCTCTCTGGGGCCAACGTCCTGACTTTC
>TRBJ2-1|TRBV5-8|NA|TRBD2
CASSLAVAGPSSYNEQFF
TGTGCCAGCAGCTTGGCGGTAGCGGGTCCTTCGTCCTACAATGAGCAGTTCTTC
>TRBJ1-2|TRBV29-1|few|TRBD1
CSVGTGTNYGYTF
TGCAGCGTCGGGACAGGTACTAACTATGGCTACACCTTC
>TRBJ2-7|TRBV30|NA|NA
CAWGHYEQYF
TGTGCCTGGGGACACTACGAGCAGTACTTC
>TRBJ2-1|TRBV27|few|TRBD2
CASRPHLLAGSYNEQFF
TGTGCCAGCAGACCCCACCTACTAGCGGGCTCCTACAATGAGCAGTTCTTC
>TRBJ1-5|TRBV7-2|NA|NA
CASSLKGDDQPQHF
TGTGCCAGCAGCTTAAAGGGGGACGATCAGCCCCAGCATTTT
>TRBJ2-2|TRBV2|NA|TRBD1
CASSEVGQGLTGELFF
TGTGCCAGCAGTGAAGTAGGACAGGGTTTAACCGGGGAGCTGTTTTTT
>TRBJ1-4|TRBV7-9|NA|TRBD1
CASSLIGTGEEKLFF
TGTGCCAGCAGCCTAATTGGGACAGGGGAAGAAAAACTGTTTTTT
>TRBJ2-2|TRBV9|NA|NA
CASSVPRRGGTGELFF
TGTGCCAGCAGCGTCCCCAGGCGAGGGGGCACCGGGGAGCTGTTTTTT
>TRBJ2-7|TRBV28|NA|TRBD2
CASSPPRLAGVREQYF
TGTGCCAGCAGTCCCCCTCGACTAGCGGGAGTCAGGGAGCAGTACTTC
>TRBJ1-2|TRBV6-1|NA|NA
CASSEASTVYSYTF
TGTGCCAGCAGTGAAGCTAGCACGGTTTATAGCTACACCTTC
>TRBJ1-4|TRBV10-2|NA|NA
CASSDVQGTNEKLFF
TGCGCCAGCAGTGACGTACAGGGAACTAATGAAAAACTGTTTTTT